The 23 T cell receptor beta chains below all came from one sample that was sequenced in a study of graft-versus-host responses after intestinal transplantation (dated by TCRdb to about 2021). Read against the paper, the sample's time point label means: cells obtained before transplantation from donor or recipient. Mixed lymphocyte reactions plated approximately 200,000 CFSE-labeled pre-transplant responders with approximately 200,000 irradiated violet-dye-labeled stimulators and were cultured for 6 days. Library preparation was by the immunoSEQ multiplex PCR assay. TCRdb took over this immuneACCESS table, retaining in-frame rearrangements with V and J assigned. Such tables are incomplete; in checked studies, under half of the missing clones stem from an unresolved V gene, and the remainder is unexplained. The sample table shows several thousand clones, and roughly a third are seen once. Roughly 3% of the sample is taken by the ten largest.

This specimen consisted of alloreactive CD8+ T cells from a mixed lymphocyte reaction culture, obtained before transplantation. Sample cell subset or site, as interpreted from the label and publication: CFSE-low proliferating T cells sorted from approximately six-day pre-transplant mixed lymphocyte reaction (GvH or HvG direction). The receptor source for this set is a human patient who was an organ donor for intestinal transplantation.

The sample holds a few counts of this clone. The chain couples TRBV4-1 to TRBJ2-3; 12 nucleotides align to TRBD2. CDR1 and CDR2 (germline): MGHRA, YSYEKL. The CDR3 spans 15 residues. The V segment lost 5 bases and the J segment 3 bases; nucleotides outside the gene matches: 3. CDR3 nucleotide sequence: TGCGCCAGCAGCGCAACTAGCGGGGGGACAGATACGCAGTATTTT. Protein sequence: CASSATSGGTDTQYF.

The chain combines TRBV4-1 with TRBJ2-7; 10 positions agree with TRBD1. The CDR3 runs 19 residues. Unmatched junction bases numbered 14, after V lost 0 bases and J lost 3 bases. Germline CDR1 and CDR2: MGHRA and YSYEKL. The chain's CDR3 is CASSQDYQEGDRGFYEQYF. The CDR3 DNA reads TGCGCCAGCAGCCAAGATTACCAAGAGGGGGACAGGGGTTTCTACGAGCAGTACTTC.

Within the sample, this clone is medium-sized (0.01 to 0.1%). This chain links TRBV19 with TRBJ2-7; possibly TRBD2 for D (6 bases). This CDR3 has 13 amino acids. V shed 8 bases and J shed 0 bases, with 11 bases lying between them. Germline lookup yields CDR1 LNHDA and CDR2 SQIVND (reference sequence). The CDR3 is CASLDGSSYEQYF. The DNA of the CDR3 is TGTGCCAGTTTGGACGGGAGCTCCTACGAGCAGTACTTC.

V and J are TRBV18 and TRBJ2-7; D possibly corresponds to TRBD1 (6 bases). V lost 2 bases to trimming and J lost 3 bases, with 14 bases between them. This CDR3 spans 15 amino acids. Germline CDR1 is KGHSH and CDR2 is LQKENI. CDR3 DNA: TGTGCCAGCTCACCAGGTCCAGGGGTATACTACGAGCAGTACTTC. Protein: CASSPGPGVYYEQYF. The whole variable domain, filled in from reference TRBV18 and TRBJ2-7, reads NAGVMQNPRHLVRRRGQEARLRCSPMKGHSHVYWYRQLPEEGLKFMVYLQKENIIDESGMPKERFSAEFPKEGPSILRIQQVVRGDSAAYFCASSPGPGVYYEQYFGPGTRLTVT.

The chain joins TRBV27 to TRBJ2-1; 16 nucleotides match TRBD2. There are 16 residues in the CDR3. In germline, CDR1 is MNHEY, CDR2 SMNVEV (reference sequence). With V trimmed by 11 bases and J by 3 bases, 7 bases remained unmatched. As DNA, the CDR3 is TGTGCCCCCGGGACTAGCGGGGGGGCATTCTACAATGAGCAGTTCTTC. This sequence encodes CAPGTSGGAFYNEQFF.

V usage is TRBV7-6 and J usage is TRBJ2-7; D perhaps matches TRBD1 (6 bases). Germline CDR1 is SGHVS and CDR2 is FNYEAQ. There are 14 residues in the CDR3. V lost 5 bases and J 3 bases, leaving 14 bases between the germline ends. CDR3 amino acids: CASSPGAGDYEQYF. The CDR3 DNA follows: TGTGCCAGCAGCCCTGGGGCAGGGGACTACGAGCAGTACTTC.

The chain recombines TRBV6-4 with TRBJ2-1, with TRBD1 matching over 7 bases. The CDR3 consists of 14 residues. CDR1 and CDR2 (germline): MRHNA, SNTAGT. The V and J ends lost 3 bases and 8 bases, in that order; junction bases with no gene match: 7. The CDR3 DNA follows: TGTGCCAGCAGTGAAAAGACAGGGTCGGATGAGCAGTTCTTC. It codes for CASSEKTGSDEQFF.

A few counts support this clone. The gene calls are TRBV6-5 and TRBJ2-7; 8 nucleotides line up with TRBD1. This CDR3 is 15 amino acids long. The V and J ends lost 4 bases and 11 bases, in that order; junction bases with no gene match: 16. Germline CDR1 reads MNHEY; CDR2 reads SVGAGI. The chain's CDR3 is CASSSPRTGNPWEYF. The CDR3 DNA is TGTGCCAGCAGTTCACCACGGACAGGGAACCCTTGGGAGTACTTC.

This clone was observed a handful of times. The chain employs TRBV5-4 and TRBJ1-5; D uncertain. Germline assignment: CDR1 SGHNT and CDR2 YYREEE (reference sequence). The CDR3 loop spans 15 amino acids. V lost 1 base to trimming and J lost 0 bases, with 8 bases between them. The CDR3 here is CASSLFRHSNQPQHF. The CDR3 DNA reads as TGTGCCAGCAGCTTGTTCCGACATAGCAATCAGCCCCAGCATTTT. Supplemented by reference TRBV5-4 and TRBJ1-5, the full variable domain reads ETGVTQSPTHLIKTRGQQVTLRCSSQSGHNTVSWYQQALGQGPQFIFQYYREEENGRGNFPPRFSGLQFPNYSSELNVNALELDDSALYLCASSLFRHSNQPQHFGDGTRLSIL.

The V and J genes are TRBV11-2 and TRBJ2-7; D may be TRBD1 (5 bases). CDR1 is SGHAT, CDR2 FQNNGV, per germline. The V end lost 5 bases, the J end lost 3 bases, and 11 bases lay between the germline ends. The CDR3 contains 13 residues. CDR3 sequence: CASSRGDGYEQYF. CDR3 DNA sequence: TGTGCCAGCAGCAGGGGCGACGGCTACGAGCAGTACTTC.

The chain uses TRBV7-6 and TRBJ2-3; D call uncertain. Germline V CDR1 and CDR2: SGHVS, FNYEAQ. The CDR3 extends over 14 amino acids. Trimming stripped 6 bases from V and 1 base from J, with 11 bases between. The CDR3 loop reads CASSPGVGTDTQYF. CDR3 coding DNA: TGTGCCAGCAGTCCTGGAGTGGGCACAGATACGCAGTATTTT.

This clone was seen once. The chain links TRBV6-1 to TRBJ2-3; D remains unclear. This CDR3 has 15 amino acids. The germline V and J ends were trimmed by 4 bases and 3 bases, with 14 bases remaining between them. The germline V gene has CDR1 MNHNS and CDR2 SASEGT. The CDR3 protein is CASSAIGRRTDTQYF. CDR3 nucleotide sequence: TGTGCCAGCAGTGCGATTGGGCGCAGGACAGATACGCAGTATTTT.

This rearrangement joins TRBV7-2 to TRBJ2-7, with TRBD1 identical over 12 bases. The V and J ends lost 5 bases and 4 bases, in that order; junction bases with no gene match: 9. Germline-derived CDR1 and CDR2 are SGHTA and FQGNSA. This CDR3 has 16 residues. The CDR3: CASSPIRDRGPYEQYF. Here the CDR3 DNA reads TGTGCCAGCAGCCCAATCCGGGACAGGGGGCCTTACGAGCAGTACTTC.

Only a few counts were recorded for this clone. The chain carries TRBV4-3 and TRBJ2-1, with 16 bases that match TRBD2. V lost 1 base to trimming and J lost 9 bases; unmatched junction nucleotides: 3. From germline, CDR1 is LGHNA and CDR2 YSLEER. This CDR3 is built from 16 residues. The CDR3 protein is CASSQVGLAGGTEQFF. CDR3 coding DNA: TGCGCCAGCAGCCAAGTGGGACTAGCGGGAGGGACTGAGCAGTTCTTC.

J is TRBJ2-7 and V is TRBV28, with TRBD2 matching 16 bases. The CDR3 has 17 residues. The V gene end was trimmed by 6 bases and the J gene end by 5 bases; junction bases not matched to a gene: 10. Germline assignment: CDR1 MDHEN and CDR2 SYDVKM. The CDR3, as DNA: TGTGCCAGCAGCCCCGAGGGACTAGCGGGAGGGTACCACGAGCAGTACTTC. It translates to CASSPEGLAGGYHEQYF.

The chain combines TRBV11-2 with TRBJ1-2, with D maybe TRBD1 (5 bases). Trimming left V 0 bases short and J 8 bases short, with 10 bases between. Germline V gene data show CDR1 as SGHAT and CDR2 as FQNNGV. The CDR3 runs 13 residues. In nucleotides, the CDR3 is TGTGCCAGCAGCTTAGACTCAGGGTACGGCTACACCTTC. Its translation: CASSLDSGYGYTF. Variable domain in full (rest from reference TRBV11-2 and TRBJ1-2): EAGVAQSPRYKIIEKRQSVAFWCNPISGHATLYWYQQILGQGPKLLIQFQNNGVVDDSQLPKDRFSAERLKGVDSTLKIQPAKLEDSAVYLCASSLDSGYGYTFGSGTRLTVV.

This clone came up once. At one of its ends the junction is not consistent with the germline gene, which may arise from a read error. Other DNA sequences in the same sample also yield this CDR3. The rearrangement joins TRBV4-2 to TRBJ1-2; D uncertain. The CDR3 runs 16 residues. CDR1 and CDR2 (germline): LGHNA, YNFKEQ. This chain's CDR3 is CASSQDLGNGGYGYTF. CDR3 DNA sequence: TGTGCTAGCAGCCAAGATCTCGGCAATGGAGGGTATGGCTACACCTTC.

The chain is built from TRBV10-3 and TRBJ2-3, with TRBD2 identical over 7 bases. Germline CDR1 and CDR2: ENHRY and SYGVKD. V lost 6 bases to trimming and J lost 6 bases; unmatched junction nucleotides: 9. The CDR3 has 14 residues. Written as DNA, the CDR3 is TGTGCCATCAGGGGGGGGGAATGGTGGGATACGCAGTATTTT. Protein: CAIRGGEWWDTQYF.

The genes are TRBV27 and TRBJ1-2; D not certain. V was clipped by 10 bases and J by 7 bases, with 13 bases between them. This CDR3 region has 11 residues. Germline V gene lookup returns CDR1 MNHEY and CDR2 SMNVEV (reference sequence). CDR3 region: CATGEGFGYTF. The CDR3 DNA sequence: TGTGCCACCGGGGAGGGCTTTGGCTACACCTTC.

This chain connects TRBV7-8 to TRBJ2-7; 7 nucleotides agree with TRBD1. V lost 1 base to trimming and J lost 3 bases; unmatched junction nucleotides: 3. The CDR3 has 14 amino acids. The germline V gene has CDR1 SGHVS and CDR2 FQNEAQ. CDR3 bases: TGTGCCAGCAGCTTAGGTTGGGACAGCTACGAGCAGTACTTC. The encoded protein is CASSLGWDSYEQYF. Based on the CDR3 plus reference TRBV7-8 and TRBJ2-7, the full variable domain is GAGVSQSPRYKVAKRGQDVALRCDPISGHVSLFWYQQALGQGPEFLTYFQNEAQLDKSGLPSDRFFAERPEGSVSTLKIQRTQQEDSAVYLCASSLGWDSYEQYFGPGTRLTVT.

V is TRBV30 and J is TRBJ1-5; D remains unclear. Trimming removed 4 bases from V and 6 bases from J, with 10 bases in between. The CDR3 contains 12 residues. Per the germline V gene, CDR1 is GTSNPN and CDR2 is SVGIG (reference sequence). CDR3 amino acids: CAWNLDRQPQHF. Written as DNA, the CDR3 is TGTGCCTGGAACTTAGATCGTCAGCCCCAGCATTTT.

The CDR3 DNA follows: TGTGCCAGCAGCAAAGAGGGTCGGGACAGGGGCAACTATAGCAATCAGCCCCAGCATTTT. This encodes CASSKEGRDRGNYSNQPQHF. The chain has TRBV21-1 and TRBJ1-5; the listed D gene, TRBD1, was not tested against the DNA. TRBV21-1 has pseudogene status. The CDR3 runs 20 residues.

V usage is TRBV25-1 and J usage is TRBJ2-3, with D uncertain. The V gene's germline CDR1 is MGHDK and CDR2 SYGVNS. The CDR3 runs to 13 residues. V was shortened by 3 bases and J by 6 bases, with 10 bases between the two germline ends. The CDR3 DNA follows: TGTGCCAGCAGTGAGATAGGAGCTGATACGCAGTATTTT. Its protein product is CASSEIGADTQYF.